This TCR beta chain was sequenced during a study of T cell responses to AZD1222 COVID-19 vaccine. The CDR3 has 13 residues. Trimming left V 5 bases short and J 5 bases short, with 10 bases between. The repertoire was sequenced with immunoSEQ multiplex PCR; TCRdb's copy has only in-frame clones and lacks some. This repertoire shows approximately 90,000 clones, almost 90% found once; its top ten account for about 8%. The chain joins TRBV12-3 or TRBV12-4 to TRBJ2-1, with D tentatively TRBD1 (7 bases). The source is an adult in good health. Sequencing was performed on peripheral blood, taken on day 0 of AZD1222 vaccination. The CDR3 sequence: CASSRGTDNEQFF. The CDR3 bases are TGTGCCAGCAGTCGGGGGACAGACAATGAGCAGTTCTTC.